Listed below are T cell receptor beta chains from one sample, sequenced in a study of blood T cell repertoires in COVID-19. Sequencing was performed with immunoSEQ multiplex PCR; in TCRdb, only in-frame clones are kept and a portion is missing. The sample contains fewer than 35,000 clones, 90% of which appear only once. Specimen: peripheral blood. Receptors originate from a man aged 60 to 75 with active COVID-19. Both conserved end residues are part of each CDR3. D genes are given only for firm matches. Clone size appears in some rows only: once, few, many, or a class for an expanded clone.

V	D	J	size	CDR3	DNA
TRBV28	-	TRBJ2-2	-	CASSPPGSYTGELFF	TGTGCCAGCAGTCCTCCCGGGTCCTACACCGGGGAGCTGTTTTTT
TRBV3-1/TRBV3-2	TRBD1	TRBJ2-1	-	CASSQDIRQGLNNEQFF	TGTGCCAGCAGCCAAGACATTCGACAGGGTCTCAACAATGAGCAGTTCTTC
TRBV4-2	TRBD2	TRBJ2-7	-	CASSQTGLAGLYEQYF	TGTGCCAGCAGCCAAACGGGACTAGCGGGGCTTTACGAGCAGTACTTC
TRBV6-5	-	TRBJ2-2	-	CASRGSSHTGELFF	TGTGCCAGCAGGGGCTCCTCCCACACCGGGGAGCTGTTTTTT
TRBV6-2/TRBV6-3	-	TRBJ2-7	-	CASSYLQGKQYF	TGTGCCAGCAGTTACCTTCAGGGCAAGCAGTACTTC
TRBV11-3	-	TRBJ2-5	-	CASSPRDSQETQYF	TGTGCCAGCAGCCCACGAGACAGCCAAGAGACCCAGTACTTC
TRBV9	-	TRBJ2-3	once	CASSAVRVGLGTDTQYF	TGTGCCAGCAGCGCAGTCCGGGTGGGACTGGGCACAGATACGCAGTATTTT
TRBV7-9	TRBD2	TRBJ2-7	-	CASSIRLAGRHEQYF	TGTGCCAGCTCGATCCGACTAGCGGGGAGACACGAGCAGTACTTC
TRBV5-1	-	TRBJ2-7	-	CASSLAGSTTYEQYF	TGCGCCAGCAGCTTGGCAGGTTCCACAACCTACGAGCAGTACTTC
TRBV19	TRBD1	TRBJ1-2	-	CASRPDRGRDYGYTF	TGTGCCAGTAGGCCGGACAGGGGGCGCGACTATGGCTACACCTTC
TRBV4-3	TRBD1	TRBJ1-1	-	CASSQPRGLNTEAFF	TGCGCCAGCAGCCAACCCAGGGGGCTGAACACTGAAGCTTTCTTT
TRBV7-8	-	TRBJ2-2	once	CAALAQTGELFF	TGTGCCGCCCTGGCCCAGACCGGGGAGCTGTTTTTT
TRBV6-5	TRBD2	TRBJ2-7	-	CASSYPSGGSYEQYF	TGTGCCAGCAGTTACCCTAGCGGCGGCTCCTACGAGCAGTACTTC
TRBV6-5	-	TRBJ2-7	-	CASSRDRPYEQYF	TGTGCCAGCAGCCGCGACAGGCCCTACGAGCAGTACTTC
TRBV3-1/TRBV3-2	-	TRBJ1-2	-	CASAEGGNYGYTF	TGTGCCAGCGCCGAGGGAGGGAACTATGGCTACACCTTC
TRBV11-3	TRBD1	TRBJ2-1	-	CASSYQTGGSSYNEQFF	TGTGCCAGCAGCTACCAGACAGGGGGTAGCTCCTACAATGAGCAGTTCTTC
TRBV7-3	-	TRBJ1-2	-	CASSGGDEGGYTF	TGTGCCAGCAGCGGGGGCGACGAGGGCGGCTACACCTTC
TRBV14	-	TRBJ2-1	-	CASSPRGFSSYNEQFF	TGTGCCAGCAGCCCGCGGGGATTTAGCTCCTACAATGAGCAGTTCTTC
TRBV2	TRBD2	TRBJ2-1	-	CASGTSGEDGDEQFF	TGTGCCAGTGGGACTAGCGGGGAGGATGGGGATGAGCAGTTCTTC
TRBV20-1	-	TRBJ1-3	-	CSARGLNTIYF	TGCAGTGCTAGGGGGCTGAACACCATATATTTT
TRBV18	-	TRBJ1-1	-	CASSPPQALATFF	TGTGCCAGCTCACCACCCCAGGCTCTTGCTACTTTCTTT
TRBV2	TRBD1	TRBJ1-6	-	CAIPSGQGVSYNSPLHF	TGTGCCATACCGAGTGGACAGGGCGTCTCCTATAATTCACCCCTCCACTTT
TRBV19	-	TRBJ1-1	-	CASTLNTEAFF	TGTGCCAGTACGTTGAACACTGAAGCTTTCTTT
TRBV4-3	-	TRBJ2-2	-	CASSPRAGKTGELFF	TGCGCCAGCAGCCCCCGGGCAGGGAAAACCGGGGAGCTGTTTTTT
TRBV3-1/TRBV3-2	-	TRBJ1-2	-	CASSQDPGRPMAGYTF	TGTGCCAGCAGCCAAGACCCGGGGAGACCTATGGCCGGCTACACCTTC
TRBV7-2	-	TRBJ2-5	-	CASNVGASIKETQYF	TGTGCCAGCAATGTGGGAGCCAGCATAAAAGAGACCCAGTACTTC
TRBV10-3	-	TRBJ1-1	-	CAISQTENTEAFF	TGTGCCATCAGCCAAACAGAGAACACTGAAGCTTTCTTT
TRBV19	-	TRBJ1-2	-	CASSTQRPQHYGYTF	TGTGCCAGTAGTACGCAGAGACCACAGCACTATGGCTACACCTTC
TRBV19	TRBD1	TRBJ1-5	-	CASRGGENQPQHF	TGTGCCAGTAGAGGGGGCGAAAATCAGCCCCAGCATTTT
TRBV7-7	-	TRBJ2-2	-	CASSGTGHGTGELFF	TGTGCCAGCAGCGGTACGGGACATGGCACCGGGGAGCTGTTTTTT
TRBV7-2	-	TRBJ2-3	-	CASSWHADTQYF	TGTGCCAGCAGCTGGCATGCAGATACGCAGTATTTT
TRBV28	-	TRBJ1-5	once	CASRGRAGGHQPQHF	TGTGCCAGCAGGGGAAGGGCCGGGGGACATCAGCCCCAGCATTTT
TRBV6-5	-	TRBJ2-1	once	CASSMGAGGYNEQFF	TGTGCCAGCAGTATGGGGGCGGGTGGTTACAATGAGCAGTTCTTC
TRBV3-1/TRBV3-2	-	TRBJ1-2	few	CASSLGGGRNYGYTF	TGTGCCAGCAGCCTCGGGGGGGGCCGGAACTATGGCTACACCTTC
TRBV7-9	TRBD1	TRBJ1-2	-	CASSFRGAGGYTF	TGTGCCAGCAGCTTCAGGGGGGCCGGTGGCTACACCTTC
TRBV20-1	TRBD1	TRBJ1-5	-	CSASQGAKPQHF	TGCAGTGCCAGTCAGGGGGCTAAGCCCCAGCATTTT
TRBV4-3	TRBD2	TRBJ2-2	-	CAKGLAGGTNTGELFF	TGCGCCAAGGGACTAGCGGGGGGTACGAACACCGGGGAGCTGTTTTTT
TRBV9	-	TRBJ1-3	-	CASSVAPGGAGGNTIYF	TGTGCCAGCAGCGTAGCTCCAGGTGGGGCGGGAGGAAACACCATATATTTT
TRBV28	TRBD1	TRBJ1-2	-	CASSSPGQGLGYTF	TGTGCCAGCAGTTCACCAGGACAGGGCCTCGGCTACACCTTC
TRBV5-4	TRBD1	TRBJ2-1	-	CASSLPDRGNEQFF	TGTGCCAGCAGCCTACCCGACAGGGGCAATGAGCAGTTCTTC
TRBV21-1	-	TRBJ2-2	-	CATLIDRGNTGELFF	TGTGCCACCCTAATAGACAGGGGGAACACCGGGGAGCTGTTTTTT
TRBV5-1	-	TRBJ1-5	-	CASSLERDQPQHF	TGCGCCAGCAGCTTGGAACGAGATCAGCCCCAGCATTTT
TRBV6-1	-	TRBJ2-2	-	CASSDGPGELFF	TGTGCCAGCAGTGACGGTCCCGGGGAGCTGTTTTTT
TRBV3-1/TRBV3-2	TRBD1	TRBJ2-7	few	CASSQDWTGVREQYF	TGTGCCAGCAGCCAAGACTGGACAGGCGTCCGCGAGCAGTACTTC
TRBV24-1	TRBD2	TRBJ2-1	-	CATGRSGEHYNEQFF	TGTGCCACCGGACGTAGCGGGGAGCATTACAATGAGCAGTTCTTC
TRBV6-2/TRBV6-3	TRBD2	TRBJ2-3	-	CASSWSPGLAGFSTDTQYF	TGTGCCAGCAGTTGGAGCCCGGGACTAGCGGGGTTTAGCACAGATACGCAGTATTTT
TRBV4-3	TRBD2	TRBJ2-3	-	CASSLTAGGYDTQYF	TGCGCCAGCAGCCTCACAGCGGGGGGGTATGATACGCAGTATTTT
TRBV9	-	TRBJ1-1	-	CASSVGGGSEAFF	TGTGCCAGCAGCGTGGGGGGTGGGTCTGAAGCTTTCTTT